Below are 31 T cell receptor beta chains sequenced from a single sample in a study of blood T cells in healthy people across ages (dated by TCRdb to 2014 to 2015). Receptors were amplified or captured by 5' RACE. For sequencing, an Illumina HiSeq 2500 was employed. The second PCR ran for about 6 to 12 cycles and used a J-beta primer mix along with a sample-barcoded 5' primer. The public reads were quality trimmed at Q25 with fastp and then assembled into clones with MiXCR by TCRdb, keeping productive beta chains. Every entry covers one CDR3 protein and lists the most common genes and DNA from its rows. This sample comprises about 290,000 distinct CDR3 sequences, 27% of them detected only once. The top ten clones comprise approximately 30% of the sample. Sequencing was done on a sample of blood. All receptors derive from a woman in her 70s in good health.

The chain has TRBV6-5 and TRBJ2-3; TRBD2 agrees at 10 bases. The trim removed 0 bases at V and 2 bases at J, leaving 5 bases unmatched. The CDR3 contains 17 residues. Germline-derived CDR1 and CDR2 are MNHEY and SVGAGI. CDR3 region: CASSYSRLAGVTDTQYF. In DNA, the CDR3 is TGTGCCAGCAGTTACTCTCGTCTAGCGGGGGTCACAGATACGCAGTATTTT.

The chain links TRBV6-1 to TRBJ1-1; a possible D gene is TRBD1 (6 bases). The germline gives CDR1 MNHNS, CDR2 SASEGT. Trimming shortened V by 6 bases and J by 2 bases, and 16 bases separated the two germline ends. The CDR3 spans 15 residues. CDR3 region: CASRLGQRANTEAFF. The CDR3 bases are TGTGCCAGCAGGTTGGGACAACGGGCTAACACTGAAGCTTTCTTT.

V usage is TRBV12-3 or TRBV12-4 and J usage is TRBJ2-5, with 7 bases identical to TRBD2. The DNA end favors TRBJ2-7, so the J call may be wrong. This CDR3 region has 14 residues. CDR3 nucleotide sequence: TGTGCCAGCAGACCTAGCGGAAAGAGCTACGAGCAGTACTTC. Encoded protein: CASRPSGKSYEQYF.

This clonotype came up a few times. The chain recombines TRBV28 with TRBJ2-7; D is unresolved. The CDR3 sequence is 12 residues long. Germline lookup yields CDR1 MDHEN and CDR2 SYDVKM. The germline V and J ends were trimmed by 4 bases and 7 bases, with 11 bases remaining between them. The CDR3 coding sequence is TGTGCCAGCAGTTCCCCCCGAAGAGAGCAGTACTTC. As protein: CASSSPRREQYF.

The chain employs TRBV20-1 and TRBJ1-6; D is unclear. The CDR3 runs 16 residues. The germline V and J ends were trimmed by 3 bases and 0 bases, with 12 bases remaining between them. Germline values: CDR1 DFQATT, CDR2 SNEGSKA (reference sequence). The CDR3 nucleotides read TGCAGTGCTAGTCGGGGAGGGAGCTCCTATAATTCACCCCTCCACTTT. Translating it yields CSASRGGSSYNSPLHF.

The chain joins TRBV29-1 to TRBJ2-5, with 11 positions matching TRBD2. This CDR3 has 14 amino acids. Germline V gene data show CDR1 as SQVTM and CDR2 as ANQGSEA. V lost 7 bases and J lost 4; bases outside the gene matches: 8. CDR3 protein: CSGELAGVAETQYF. CDR3 in DNA: TGCAGCGGGGAACTAGCGGGAGTAGCAGAGACCCAGTACTTC.

This clonotype was counted between two and nine times. The chain employs TRBV18 and TRBJ2-2; 8 bases match TRBD1. There are 17 residues in the CDR3. After removal of 2 bases from V and 1 base from J, the junction contained 6 bases not matched to a gene. Germline CDR1 KGHSH, CDR2 LQKENI. The CDR3 loop reads CASSPGQGLLNTGELFF. CDR3 nucleotide sequence: TGTGCCAGCTCACCAGGACAGGGACTTCTGAACACCGGGGAGCTGTTTTTT.

The CDR3 here is CASRKGASEKLFF. The CDR3 bases are TGTGCCAGCAGAAAGGGGGCGAGTGAAAAACTGTTTTTT. J is TRBJ1-4 and V is TRBV27, with 7 bases identical to TRBD1. V shed 6 bases and J 7 bases; nucleotides not matched to a gene: 5. Germline-derived CDR1 and CDR2 are MNHEY and SMNVEV (reference sequence). The CDR3 covers 13 residues. The full variable domain, its missing parts supplied by reference TRBV27 and TRBJ1-4, is EAQVTQNPRYLITVTGKKLTVTCSQNMNHEYMSWYRQDPGLGLRQIYYSMNVEVTDKGDVPEGYKVSRKEKRNFPLILESPSPNQTSLYFCASRKGASEKLFFGSGTQLSVL.

The CDR3 nucleotides are TGCAGTGCTAGAGATGTCAGGGGACCCGAGAACACTGAAGCTTTCTTT. This translates into CSARDVRGPENTEAFF. The chain carries TRBV20-1 and TRBJ1-1; tentative D call: TRBD1 (6 bases). The V and J ends lost 0 bases and 1 base respectively, with 15 bases between them. Per the germline V gene, CDR1 is DFQATT and CDR2 is SNEGSKA (reference sequence). This CDR3 has 16 amino acids.

The CDR3 loop is CASSLLAGTQYF. The CDR3, as DNA: TGTGCCAGCAGTTTACTAGCGGGTACGCAGTATTTT. V usage is TRBV28 and J usage is TRBJ2-3; TRBD2 agrees at 8 bases. CDR3 length equals 12 residues. The V gene end was trimmed by 2 bases and the J gene end by 8 bases; junction bases not matched to a gene: 0. The V gene's germline CDR1 is MDHEN and CDR2 SYDVKM.

This sequence joins TRBV6-1 and TRBJ1-1; D not certain. Trimming stripped 6 bases from V and 6 bases from J, with 26 bases between. The CDR3 loop spans 17 amino acids. CDR1 and CDR2 from the germline V gene are MNHNS and SASEGT. The CDR3 sequence is CASRAGGQAWRTAEAFF. CDR3 sequence (DNA): TGTGCCAGCAGGGCGGGCGGTCAGGCCTGGAGAACGGCTGAAGCTTTCTTT.

This clonotype was recorded a few times. The chain uses TRBV29-1 and TRBJ2-5; D gene uncertain. CDR1 is SQVTM, CDR2 ANQGSEA, per germline. The V end lost 6 bases, the J end lost 1 base, and 6 bases lay between the germline ends. This CDR3 spans 11 amino acids. The CDR3 spells CSVAVQETQYF. CDR3 coding DNA: TGCAGCGTAGCCGTCCAAGAGACCCAGTACTTC.

This clonotype occurred a few times. At one end, the junction sequence differs from germline, possibly due to a read error. The J gene is TRBJ1-2, the V gene TRBV27; 10 bases are a match to TRBD1. Looked up from germline, CDR1 is MNHEY and CDR2 is SMNVEV (reference sequence). The CDR3 has 15 residues. CDR3 region: CASSPRWGTGDGHTF. The DNA for the CDR3 is TGTGCCAGCAGCCCTCGTTGGGGGACAGGGGATGGCCACACCTTC.

This clonotype has just a few counts. J is TRBJ2-7 and V is TRBV20-1; 7 nucleotides match TRBD2. The CDR3 has 17 amino acids. Germline assignment: CDR1 DFQATT and CDR2 SNEGSKA (reference sequence). Unmatched junction bases numbered 13, after V lost 0 bases and J lost 2 bases. CDR3 in DNA: TGCAGTGCTAGAGATCTCCCAGGACTAGACCTAACCTACGAGCAGTACTTC. It translates to CSARDLPGLDLTYEQYF.

This clonotype was found a few times. The V and J genes are TRBV5-1 and TRBJ2-1, with TRBD1 matching 11 bases. The CDR3 contains 15 residues. Germline V lookup: CDR1 SGHRS, CDR2 YFSETQ. The V segment lost 4 bases and the J segment 6 bases; nucleotides outside the gene matches: 6. CDR3 DNA: TGCGCCAGCAGCGCCGGGACAGGGGGTTTCAATGAGCAGTTCTTC. It codes for CASSAGTGGFNEQFF.

This clonotype occurred a few times. The chain uses TRBV28 and TRBJ1-5; maybe TRBD1 (5 bases). The length of the CDR3 is 15 residues. The V and J ends lost 8 bases and 2 bases respectively, with 16 bases between them. Germline assignment: CDR1 MDHEN and CDR2 SYDVKM. The CDR3 loop is CASVWSGNRNQPQHF. The DNA for the CDR3 is TGTGCCAGCGTATGGTCAGGGAATCGCAATCAGCCCCAGCATTTT.

The V and J genes are TRBV29-1 and TRBJ2-5; maybe TRBD1 (6 bases). Per the germline V gene, CDR1 is SQVTM and CDR2 is ANQGSEA. The germline V and J ends were trimmed by 6 bases and 7 bases, with 18 bases remaining between them. The CDR3 has 13 residues. Here the CDR3 reads CSVNIGTRGTQYF. CDR3 in DNA: TGCAGCGTAAACATCGGGACAAGGGGGACCCAGTACTTC.

The chain employs TRBV6-1 and TRBJ1-1, with no clear D. Trimming cost V 2 bases and J 9 bases, with 10 bases left between them. The CDR3 is 12 residues long. The germline V gene encodes CDR1 MNHNS and CDR2 SASEGT. The CDR3 reads CASSESQTKAFF. The CDR3 DNA follows: TGTGCCAGCAGTGAATCCCAGACAAAAGCTTTCTTT.

This clonotype was seen a few times. This rearrangement joins TRBV3-1 to TRBJ2-1; D is unresolved. CDR3 length equals 14 residues. Germline values: CDR1 LGHDT, CDR2 YNNKEL (reference sequence). V was shortened by 5 bases and J by 4 bases, with 12 bases between the two germline ends. The CDR3 loop is CASSSQKSYNEQFF. The DNA of the CDR3 is TGTGCCAGCAGCTCACAGAAGTCTTACAATGAGCAGTTCTTC.

The sample holds a few counts of this clonotype. This chain links TRBV7-3 with TRBJ1-5, with 7 bases aligning to TRBD1. V trimming: 0 bases; J trimming: 8 bases; junction bases outside the gene matches: 4. Per germline, CDR1 SGHTA and CDR2 FQGTGA. This CDR3 contains 14 residues. CDR3 in DNA: TGTGCCAGCAGCTTAACAGGGGGCTTGGAGCCCCAGCATTTT. Its protein product is CASSLTGGLEPQHF.

CDR3: CASSQAGDRLSYEQYF. The CDR3 DNA reads as TGCGCCAGCAGCCAAGCTGGGGACCGACTGTCCTACGAGCAGTACTTC. The chain employs TRBV4-1 and TRBJ2-1; D is perhaps TRBD1 or TRBD2 (5 bases each). The last part of the DNA fits TRBJ2-7 better; the J call may be wrong. CDR1 and CDR2 (germline): MGHRA, YSYEKL. The CDR3 runs to 16 residues.

The chain links TRBV29-1 to TRBJ2-5; TRBD1 aligns across 11 bases. Trimming cost V 1 base and J 4 bases; bases outside gene matches: 5. Germline V gives CDR1 SQVTM, CDR2 ANQGSEA. The CDR3 is 15 amino acids. The CDR3 sequence is CSVEVGGQGGETQYF. Here the CDR3 DNA reads TGCAGCGTTGAAGTGGGGGGACAGGGGGGAGAGACCCAGTACTTC.

The V call is TRBV28, the J call TRBJ2-5; maybe TRBD1 (6 bases). With the DNA end fitting TRBJ2-7 better, the J assignment may be wrong. The CDR3 has 14 residues. The V gene's germline CDR1 is MDHEN and CDR2 SYDVKM. The CDR3 region is CASSQMGHQYEQYF. In DNA form, the CDR3 reads TGTGCCAGCAGTCAAATGGGACACCAATACGAGCAGTACTTC.

This clonotype was detected a few times. The chain joins TRBV28 to TRBJ2-1; D gene ambiguous. Germline assignment: CDR1 MDHEN and CDR2 SYDVKM. Trimming took 2 bases from V and 1 from J, leaving 9 bases between them. The CDR3 has 15 residues. CDR3 sequence reads: CASSLTERSYNEQFF. CDR3 nucleotide sequence: TGTGCCAGCAGTTTAACAGAAAGGTCCTACAATGAGCAGTTCTTC. Variable domain in full (rest from reference TRBV28 and TRBJ2-1): DVKVTQSSRYLVKRTGEKVFLECVQDMDHENMFWYRQDPGLGLRLIYFSYDVKMKEKGDIPEGYSVSREKKERFSLILESASTNQTSMYLCASSLTERSYNEQFFGPGTRLTVL.

In DNA, the CDR3 is TGTGCCAGCAGCTTAGCCGCCAAGGCTGTCTACACCTTC. This encodes CASSLAAKAVYTF. The V gene is TRBV7-9, the J gene TRBJ1-2; no clear D gene. The V end lost 0 bases, the J end lost 10 bases, and 12 bases lay between the germline ends. This CDR3 is built from 13 residues. In germline, CDR1 is SEHNR, CDR2 FQNEAQ (reference sequence).

The rearrangement joins TRBV6-1 to TRBJ2-6, with D possibly TRBD2 on 5 matching bases. The length of the CDR3 is 15 residues. V gave up 3 bases and J gave up 2 bases, with 8 bases separating them. Germline V gene data show CDR1 as MNHNS and CDR2 as SASEGT. The DNA of the CDR3 is TGTGCCAGCAGTGAGAACGGGGCTGGGGCCAACGTCCTGACTTTC. Translation gives CASSENGAGANVLTF.

This clonotype was recorded only once. The chain joins TRBV11-2 to TRBJ2-4; 7 positions match TRBD1. This CDR3 has 13 residues. V trimming: 5 bases; J trimming: 8 bases; junction bases outside the gene matches: 6. CDR1 is SGHAT and CDR2 is FQNNGV in the germline V gene. CDR3 in amino acids: CASSPNRGYIQYF. In DNA form, the CDR3 reads TGTGCCAGCAGCCCAAACAGGGGTTACATTCAGTACTTC.

The chain couples TRBV20-1 to TRBJ1-1; 9 bases are shared with TRBD1. From germline, CDR1 is DFQATT and CDR2 SNEGSKA (reference sequence). The CDR3 has 15 amino acids. V lost 2 bases to trimming and J lost 4 bases; unmatched junction nucleotides: 8. This CDR3 is CSARKQGAKVTEAFF. CDR3 bases: TGCAGTGCTAGAAAACAGGGGGCCAAGGTCACTGAAGCTTTCTTT.

The V gene is TRBV19, the J gene TRBJ2-7; TRBD1 matches 9 bases. V was clipped by 10 bases and J by 12 bases; unmatched bases: 16. From germline, CDR1 is LNHDA and CDR2 SQIVND (reference sequence). The CDR3 has 13 residues. This chain's CDR3 is CATRDREVRVWYF. The CDR3 DNA follows: TGTGCCACGAGGGACAGGGAGGTACGGGTTTGGTACTTC.

V is TRBV29-1 and J is TRBJ1-1; D is unclear. The CDR3 consists of 10 residues. From germline, CDR1 is SQVTM and CDR2 ANQGSEA. Between the trimmed V and J ends, which lost 4 bases and 3 bases, there was a span of 3 bases. The DNA of the CDR3 is TGCAGCGTTGCGGACACTGAAGCTTTCTTT. Protein product: CSVADTEAFF.

This clonotype has a handful of counts. This is likely a read error, given that the CDR3 carries no conserved phenylalanine or tryptophan at its end. The chain recombines TRBV15 with TRBJ1-5; TRBD1 might be the D (6 bases). This CDR3 has 14 residues. The V end lost 6 bases, the J end lost 5 bases, and 14 bases lay between the germline ends. Germline-derived CDR1 and CDR2 are LNHNV and YYDKDF (reference sequence). CDR3 sequence (DNA): TGTGCCACCAGGCTCCGGGACACTGATCAGCCCCAGCATCTT. Translated: CATRLRDTDQPQHL.